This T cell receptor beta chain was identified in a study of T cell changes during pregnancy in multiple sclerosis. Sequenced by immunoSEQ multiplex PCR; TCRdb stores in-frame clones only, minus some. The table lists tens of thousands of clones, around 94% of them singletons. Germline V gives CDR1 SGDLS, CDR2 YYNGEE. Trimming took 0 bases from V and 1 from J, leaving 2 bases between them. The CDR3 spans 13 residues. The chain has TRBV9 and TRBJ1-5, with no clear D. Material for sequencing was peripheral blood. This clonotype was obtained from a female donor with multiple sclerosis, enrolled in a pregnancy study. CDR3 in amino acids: CASSVESNQPQHF. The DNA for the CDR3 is TGTGCCAGCAGCGTAGAGAGCAATCAGCCCCAGCATTTT.